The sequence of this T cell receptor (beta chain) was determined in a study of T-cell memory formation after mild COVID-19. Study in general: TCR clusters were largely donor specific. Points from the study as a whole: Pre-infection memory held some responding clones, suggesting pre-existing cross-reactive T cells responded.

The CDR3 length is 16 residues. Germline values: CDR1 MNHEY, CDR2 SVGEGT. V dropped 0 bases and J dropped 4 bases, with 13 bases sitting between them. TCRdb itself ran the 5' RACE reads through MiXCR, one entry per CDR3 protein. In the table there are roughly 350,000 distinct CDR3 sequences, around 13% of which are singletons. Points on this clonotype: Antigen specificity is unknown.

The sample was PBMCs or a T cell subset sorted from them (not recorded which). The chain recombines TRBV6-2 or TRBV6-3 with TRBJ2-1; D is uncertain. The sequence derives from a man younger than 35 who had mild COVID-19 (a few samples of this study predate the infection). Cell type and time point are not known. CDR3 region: CASSYSTIRQYNEQFF. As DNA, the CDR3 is TGTGCCAGCAGTTACTCGACCATCCGTCAATACAATGAGCAGTTCTTC.